The 11 T cell receptor delta chains reported below all come from one sample, sequenced in a study of gamma delta lymphoproliferative disorders and STAT genes (dated by TCRdb to between 2017 and 2018). Genomic DNA from peripheral blood mononuclear cells isolated from patients and controls was used for TCR sequencing. Library creation used multiplex PCR. Sequencer: Illumina MiSeq. Public reads were reanalyzed in TCRdb with CATT, and rows carrying the same DNA were merged afterwards. This sample lists about 3,400 delta-chain clones; around 1% were detected once. The top ten clones comprise about 23% of the sample. The specimen sequenced was blood. The receptors were gathered from a human donor in good health.

This clone was observed a few times. The protein TCRdb lists belongs to a much larger clone and differs from this DNA's translation at residue 14, which points to a read error; the protein shown is made from the DNA. This chain joins TRDV2 and TRDJ3, with 11 bases fitting TRDD3. CDR3 size: 21 residues. The germline gives CDR1 GEAIGNYY, CDR2 EKD. The CDR3 here is CACDSVLGDISSSRDTRQMFF. The CDR3 DNA reads TGTGCCTGTGACTCAGTACTGGGGGATATCAGCAGCTCCCGGGACACCCGACAGATGTTTTTC.

This clone is medium-sized (0.01 to 0.1%) within its sample. The chain couples TRDV1 to TRDJ3; TRDD3 matches at 11 bases. The CDR3 sequence is 23 residues long. Germline V gene sequence: CDR1 TSWWSYY, CDR2 QGS. Losses at the gene ends were 1 base for V and 0 bases for J; bases not matched to a gene: 14. CDR3 sequence: CALGEPADPCWGIPSWDTRQMFF. The CDR3 nucleotides read TGTGCTCTTGGGGAACCAGCGGACCCTTGCTGGGGGATACCCTCCTGGGACACCCGACAGATGTTTTTC.

This clone was recorded a few times. The protein in TCRdb stems from a much larger clone and differs at residue 3 from this DNA's translation, likely a read error; here the protein is translated from the DNA. The chain joins TRDV2 to TRDJ1; 7 bases match TRDD3. This CDR3 contains 16 residues. Germline CDR1 reads GEAIGNYY; CDR2 reads EKD. CDR3 sequence reads: CAYDTVGDPYTDKLIF. The CDR3 DNA follows: TGTGCCTATGACACTGTGGGGGACCCCTACACCGATAAACTCATCTTT.

This clone occurred a few times. This sequence may be a read error, since a much larger clone differs from it by one base. The sample carries other DNA sequences with the same CDR3. The chain has TRDV1 and TRDJ1; the D is unclear. The CDR3 extends over 20 amino acids. V lost 0 bases to trimming and J lost 0 bases, with 23 bases between them. Per germline, CDR1 TSWWSYY and CDR2 QGS. Here the CDR3 reads CALGELGKVRGESYTDKLIF. Here the CDR3 DNA reads TGTGCTCTTGGGGAACTTGGGAAAGTGCGGGGCGAATCTTACACCGATAAACTCATCTTT.

By sample share, this clone is large (0.1 to 1%). The sample holds other DNA sequences that translate to the same CDR3. The chain couples TRDV2 to TRDJ1; TRDD3 agrees at 12 bases. With 3 bases clipped from V and 4 bases from J, the junction kept 8 bases outside the gene matches. CDR1 and CDR2 from the germline V gene are GEAIGNYY and EKD. CDR3 size: 16 residues. This CDR3 reads CACDFLLGDTGDKLIF. In DNA, the CDR3 is TGTGCCTGTGACTTTCTACTGGGGGATACTGGCGATAAACTCATCTTT.

This clone is hyperexpanded. Other DNA sequences in this sample translate to the same CDR3. The chain carries TRDV2 and TRDJ3; 12 bases match TRDD3. CDR1 and CDR2 from the germline V gene are GEAIGNYY and EKD. This CDR3 is built from 21 residues. J was trimmed by 2 bases and V by 3 bases; bases with no gene match: 13. This CDR3 is CACDLVELGDTTAWDTRQMFF. In nucleotides, the CDR3 is TGTGCCTGTGACTTGGTTGAACTGGGGGATACTACGGCCTGGGACACCCGACAGATGTTTTTC.

Concerning this clone: A far larger clone is one nucleotide away, so this likely arose from a read error. Other DNA sequences in the sample encode the same CDR3. The CDR3 coding sequence is TGTGCCTGTGACCCTCTTGGGGACAGCGATAAACTCATCTTT. It specifies CACDPLGDSDKLIF. The chain links TRDV2 to TRDJ1, with D perhaps TRDD3 (5 bases). This CDR3 spans 14 amino acids. Trimming removed 3 bases at V and 4 bases at J, with 14 bases between. Germline assignment: CDR1 GEAIGNYY and CDR2 EKD.

In this sample, this clone turned up a few times. Being one base from a much bigger clone, this may be a read error. The chain combines TRDV1 with TRDJ3, with 9 bases that match TRDD3. The CDR3 is 26 amino acids. Germline V gene sequence: CDR1 TSWWSYY, CDR2 QGS. The CDR3 protein is CALGESTQQTPLTGGIHSWDTRQVFF. In DNA form, the CDR3 reads TGTGCTCTTGGGGAATCTACCCAACAAACCCCTCTTACTGGGGGGATACATTCCTGGGACACCCGACAGGTGTTTTTC.

This clone was seen a few times. TCRdb pairs this DNA with a much larger clone's protein that differs at residue 11, likely a read error; the protein shown was translated from the DNA. The chain is built from TRDV2 and TRDJ1; tentatively, D is TRDD3 (5 bases). The germline V and J ends were trimmed by 0 bases and 6 bases, with 22 bases remaining between them. The CDR3 has 17 amino acids. Looked up from germline, CDR1 is GEAIGNYY and CDR2 is EKD. The CDR3 here is CACDTLPGPDSSNKLIF. CDR3 DNA: TGTGCCTGTGACACCCTCCCTGGGCCTGACTCTAGCAATAAACTCATCTTT.

CDR3 region: CACDALGAVDKLIF. The DNA for the CDR3 is TGTGCCTGTGACGCCCTGGGGGCCGTCGATAAACTCATCTTT. The rearrangement links TRDV2 to TRDJ1, with TRDD3 matching over 7 bases. This CDR3 has 14 residues. Germline assignment: CDR1 GEAIGNYY and CDR2 EKD. J lost 4 bases, V lost 3 bases, and 7 bases had no gene match.

This clone occurred a few times. A far larger clone is one nucleotide away, so this likely arose from a read error. Within the sample, other DNA sequences also encode this same CDR3. V is TRDV2 and J is TRDJ1, with TRDD3 matching 9 bases. The germline V gene has CDR1 GEAIGNYY and CDR2 EKD. The CDR3 is 17 amino acids. The trim removed 1 base at V and 0 bases at J, leaving 8 bases unmatched. DNA for the CDR3: TGTGCCTGTGACACGCTGGGGGATCCCGCGTACACCGATAAACTCATCTTT. Protein sequence: CACDTLGDPAYTDKLIF.